Shown below are 19 T cell receptor beta chains from a single sample sequenced in a study of T cell repertoires in cytomegalovirus infection (dated by TCRdb to between 2018 and 2021). These receptors have no identified antigens. The sequencing machine was an Illumina HiSeq 1500. TCRdb applied fastp at Q25 and MiXCR to the public reads, then kept only in-frame beta chains. One record per CDR3 amino acid sequence lists the most common genes and DNA. The sample has around 540,000 distinct CDR3 sequences on record, about 33% of them singletons. Of the sample, 15% to 20% is held by the ten largest clones. The sample's treatment or condition label, decoded: in vitro stimulation with specific CMV peptide epitopes to enrich CMV-specific T cells. Sequenced here: cultured PBMCs, sampled from culture after CMV antigen stimulation. All receptors derive from a human donor in good health (CMV status not recorded). Some clones in this sample may be carry-over from other donors' samples.

This clonotype occurred a few times. The chain is built from TRBV27 and TRBJ2-1, with 9 bases matching TRBD2. This CDR3 has 14 residues. CDR1 and CDR2 from the germline V gene are MNHEY and SMNVEV (reference sequence). Trimming cost V 4 bases and J 6 bases; bases outside gene matches: 4. CDR3 region: CASSYSGSGNEQFF. The CDR3 nucleotides read TGTGCCAGCAGTTATAGCGGGAGTGGCAATGAGCAGTTCTTC.

This clonotype was found a few times. The chain employs TRBV7-2 and TRBJ1-6; no firm D call. CDR3 size: 15 residues. The germline V gene encodes CDR1 SGHTA and CDR2 FQGNSA. The V end lost 2 bases, the J end lost 2 bases, and 7 bases lay between the germline ends. CDR3 sequence (DNA): TGTGCCAGCAGCTTACGGGGAACCTATAATTCACCCCTCCACTTT. This gives the protein CASSLRGTYNSPLHF.

This clonotype turned up a few times. This sequence joins TRBV7-3 and TRBJ2-1; D may be TRBD2 (5 bases). Germline values: CDR1 SGHTA, CDR2 FQGTGA. Between the trimmed V and J ends, which lost 0 bases and 8 bases, there was a span of 8 bases. The CDR3 covers 13 residues. This CDR3 reads CASSLTIGDEQFF. The CDR3 region has the DNA TGTGCCAGCAGCTTAACCATCGGGGATGAGCAGTTCTTC.

The table lists this clonotype with a few counts. CDR3 in amino acids: CASSLDPIQGCTF. CDR3 sequence (DNA): TGTGCCAGCAGCTTAGACCCGATACAGGGATGCACCTTC. The chain links TRBV7-2 to TRBJ1-2; tentatively, D is TRBD1 (6 bases). Looked up from germline, CDR1 is SGHTA and CDR2 is FQGNSA. This CDR3 contains 13 residues. The ends were cut back, 1 base at V and 13 bases at J, with 16 bases in the middle.

This clonotype came up a few times. CDR3 in amino acids: CSASDLSYNEQFF. DNA for the CDR3: TGCAGTGCTAGCGACCTCTCCTACAATGAGCAGTTCTTC. The chain is built from TRBV20-1 and TRBJ2-1; D is ambiguous. Germline V lookup: CDR1 DFQATT, CDR2 SNEGSKA (reference sequence). Trimming pared 3 bases from V and 0 bases from J, leaving 6 bases between. The CDR3 is 13 amino acids.

The rearrangement links TRBV12-3 or TRBV12-4 to TRBJ1-4; 7 nucleotides agree with TRBD1. V lost 5 bases, J lost 6 bases, and 6 bases stayed unmatched. This CDR3 spans 14 amino acids. The CDR3 DNA follows: TGTGCCAGCAGTCCCAGACAGGGTTATGAAAAACTGTTTTTT. As protein: CASSPRQGYEKLFF.

This clonotype has more than one count but fewer than ten. V and J are TRBV11-2 and TRBJ2-7, with D maybe TRBD1 (6 bases). CDR1 is SGHAT and CDR2 is FQNNGV in the germline V gene. The CDR3 spans 17 residues. Deletions cut 5 bases from V and 6 bases from J, with 26 bases between. CDR3 region: CASSIGQRPCPRAEQYV. CDR3 coding DNA: TGTGCCAGCAGCATCGGACAGCGTCCCTGTCCTCGGGCCGAGCAGTACGTC.

The chain couples TRBV29-1 to TRBJ2-7, with D hard to call. This CDR3 has 13 amino acids. Germline V gene data show CDR1 as SQVTM and CDR2 as ANQGSEA. Deletions cut 8 bases from V and 2 bases from J, with 16 bases between. This CDR3 reads CSFTLGDPYEQYF. The CDR3, as DNA: TGCAGCTTCACGCTCGGAGACCCCTACGAGCAGTACTTC.

For this clonotype: Just one base apart from a much larger clone, this may be a read error. The gene calls are TRBV7-2 and TRBJ2-3, with 8 nucleotides matching TRBD2. The CDR3 consists of 16 residues. The V gene end was trimmed by 3 bases and the J gene end by 5 bases; junction bases not matched to a gene: 10. From germline, CDR1 is SGHTA and CDR2 FQGNSA. In nucleotides, the CDR3 is TGTGCCAGCAGCTTTTACACTAACGGGGGGGGAGATACGCAGTATTTT. Translation gives CASSFYTNGGGDTQYF.

This sequence joins TRBV6-5 and TRBJ2-5; TRBD1 aligns across 9 bases. J was trimmed by 6 bases and V by 6 bases; bases with no gene match: 8. Germline values: CDR1 MNHEY, CDR2 SVGAGI. CDR3 length: 14 residues. CDR3 region: CASRPGQGSKTQYF. The CDR3 nucleotides are TGTGCCAGCAGACCCGGACAGGGGAGTAAGACCCAGTACTTC.

The CDR3 nucleotides read TGTGCCAGCAGTTTCGAAGGGGGAGCGAAGATCACTGAAGCTTTCTTT. It is translated as CASSFEGGAKITEAFF. The rearrangement uses TRBV12-3 or TRBV12-4 and TRBJ1-1; weak D call: TRBD1 (6 bases). The CDR3 is 16 residues long. The V gene lost 3 bases and the J gene lost 4 bases, with 18 bases spanning the gap.

J is TRBJ2-3 and V is TRBV7-8; 10 nucleotides line up with TRBD1. CDR1 and CDR2 (germline): SGHVS, FQNEAQ. V lost 0 bases to trimming and J lost 3 bases; unmatched junction nucleotides: 6. The length of the CDR3 is 17 residues. The CDR3 DNA sequence: TGTGCCAGCAGCTTAGCGGGACAGGGGTTCGGAACAGATACGCAGTATTTT. It is translated as CASSLAGQGFGTDTQYF.

This clonotype was detected ten times or more. The CDR3, as DNA: TGTGCCAGCAGTTACCGGGGTCAATACAATGAGCAGTTCTTC. Residues: CASSYRGQYNEQFF. The chain is built from TRBV6-6 and TRBJ2-1; tentative D call: TRBD2 (5 bases). Germline V gene data show CDR1 as MNHNY and CDR2 as SVGAGI (reference sequence). Trimming cost V 2 bases and J 4 bases, with 9 bases left between them. The CDR3 contains 14 residues.

The CDR3 protein is CATERGTSGKVLAKNIQYF. The CDR3 bases are TGTGCCACCGAGCGAGGGACTAGCGGGAAGGTATTAGCCAAAAACATTCAGTACTTC. This rearrangement joins TRBV6-2 or TRBV6-3 to TRBJ2-4, with 13 nucleotides matching TRBD2. Trimming cost V 10 bases and J 0 bases; bases outside gene matches: 15. Germline-derived CDR1 and CDR2 are MNHEY and SVGEGT. This CDR3 has 19 amino acids.

This clonotype has only one observation. The V call is TRBV28, the J call TRBJ2-7; D uncertain. Deletions cut 1 base from V and 6 bases from J, with 10 bases between. CDR1 is MDHEN, CDR2 SYDVKM, per germline. This CDR3 region has 13 residues. The chain's CDR3 is CASSLSGGSEQYF. The DNA for the CDR3 is TGTGCCAGCAGTTTATCGGGTGGCTCCGAGCAGTACTTC.

This clonotype was counted between two and nine times. The genes are TRBV10-3 and TRBJ2-5; weak D call: TRBD2 (5 bases). Per germline, CDR1 ENHRY and CDR2 SYGVKD. The CDR3 consists of 14 residues. The ends were cut back, 0 bases at V and 5 bases at J, with 10 bases in the middle. DNA for the CDR3: TGTGCCATCAGTGAGTCGAGAGGGTTGGAGACCCAGTACTTC. As protein: CAISESRGLETQYF.

The rearrangement joins TRBV19 to TRBJ2-2; the match to TRBD1 covers 8 bases. There are 16 residues in the CDR3. Looked up from germline, CDR1 is LNHDA and CDR2 is SQIVND (reference sequence). After removal of 1 base from V and 3 bases from J, the junction contained 4 bases not matched to a gene. CDR3 nucleotide sequence: TGTGCCAGTAGTATAGTGGCAGGGGGCCACACCGGGGAGCTGTTTTTT. It yields the protein CASSIVAGGHTGELFF.

The chain carries TRBV7-3 and TRBJ2-1; unclear D gene. Germline V gene lookup returns CDR1 SGHTA and CDR2 FQGTGA. This CDR3 comprises 16 residues. Trimming took 6 bases from V and 0 from J, leaving 15 bases between them. CDR3 sequence reads: CASSPTSRSSYNEQFF. As DNA, the CDR3 is TGTGCCAGCAGTCCCACCTCTAGGAGCTCCTACAATGAGCAGTTCTTC.

The rearrangement uses TRBV13 and TRBJ2-3; 13 bases align to TRBD2. This CDR3 is 16 amino acids long. V gave up 4 bases and J gave up 6 bases; unmatched junction bases: 7. The V gene's germline CDR1 is PRHDT and CDR2 FYEKMQ (reference sequence). This CDR3 reads CASSSLPTSGGDTQYF. Written as DNA, the CDR3 is TGTGCCAGCAGCTCACTACCGACTAGCGGGGGGGATACGCAGTATTTT.